The clone carrying this T cell receptor beta chain was observed many times. Per germline, CDR1 LGHNA and CDR2 YSLEER. The CDR3 has 13 residues. Trimming stripped 0 bases from V and 9 bases from J, with 6 bases between. TCRdb re-derived calls from the 5' RACE reads in MiXCR, one entry per CDR3 protein. The sample has fewer than 50,000 distinct CDR3 sequences; 7.3% are singletons. The entry originates in a study of T-cell memory formation after mild COVID-19. The V gene is TRBV4-3, the J gene TRBJ1-6, with D unclear. This sequence originates from a man aged 18-30 years who had mild COVID-19 (a few samples of this study predate the infection). Cell type and time point are not known. Source material: PBMCs or a T cell subset sorted from them (not recorded which). In DNA form, the CDR3 reads TGCGCCAGCAGCCAAGAAATCGGTTCACCCCTCCACTTT. It encodes CASSQEIGSPLHF.